The source of this T cell receptor beta chain is a study of blood T cell repertoires in COVID-19 (dated by TCRdb to 2018 to 2021). For the wider study: Samples from collaborators originated in the United States, Italy and Spain and spanned both the acute and convalescent phases of COVID-19. HLA class I and class II types, where available, came from metadata supplied by the sample provider rather than from assay-based typing. Samples came from the ongoing ImmuneRACE study (first 160 participants) plus 1,254 subjects from 6 global collaborators. Subjects who had been exposed to COVID-19, were actively infected with it, or had recovered from it provided the deeply sampled blood TCRbeta repertoires that made up the dataset. The sample metadata nearly always contained a de-identified subject ID, COVID-19 status, age in years and sex. The repertoires were released in a freely available public database intended as a resource for research on the immune response to SARS-CoV-2. The material from the prospective study consisted of cDNA or gDNA derived from T cells, B-cell-depleted T cells, or PBMCs.

There are 15 amino acids in the CDR3, from cysteine to phenylalanine inclusive. CDR3 DNA only is kept here, 45 bases in frame from base 1. The V end gives up 11 bases and the J end 0 bases, leaving 11 bases in the junction not matched to a gene. Via the germline V gene (reference sequence), CDR1 is SEHNR and CDR2 FQNEAQ. TCRbeta CDR3 regions were amplified from genomic DNA by means of the immunoSEQ Assay, a bias-controlled multiplex PCR. In the authors' own workflow: The number of nucleated cells in each sample was estimated from the amplification of reference gene primers within the assay. To quantify the absolute abundance of each unique TCRbeta CDR3 rearrangement, sequence reads were collapsed and filtered. For each sample, productive Simpson clonality was calculated as the square root of Simpson's diversity index across productive rearrangements. TCRdb holds this immuneACCESS table with in-frame rearrangements only. Some clones are missing; in checked studies, unresolved V genes explain under half, and the rest has no known cause. That table gives V, J and clone size, and the DNA gave D and trimming. The sample records more than 90,000 clones, 80% to 85% of which are singletons. The ten largest clonotypes hold 4.1% of the sample.

On the study overall, not on this receptor specifically: The quantity of clinical and demographic metadata differed by source and by participant and was supplied without curation.

Comment on this clone: No cognate antigen has been identified for it. Per-nucleotide qualities are absent, and no much larger clonotype sits a single base away.

Whole blood was collected in K2EDTA tubes by collaborating institutions according to the institutions' own protocols. For TCRbeta analysis, collaborators shipped samples as frozen whole blood, isolated PBMCs, or DNA extracted from either of those sample types. The sequence links TRBV7-9 to TRBJ2-3; 7 bases in between match TRBD1. This TCR was sampled from a man between 60 and 75 years old with acute or convalescent COVID-19. Sequencing was performed on peripheral blood. Here the CDR3 is given as CAPSVEQGSTDTQYF. The bases read TGTGCCCCCTCGGTGGAACAGGGGAGCACAGATACGCAGTATTTT.